This section outlines one T cell receptor (beta chain) sequence together with its context. Its antigen is undetermined. The germline gives CDR1 SGHRS, CDR2 YFSETQ. Trimming removed 4 bases from V and 7 bases from J; junction bases left unmatched: 6. The length of the CDR3 is 14 residues. Lysates of CMV-infected fibroblasts at roughly 10 ug/mL stimulated these cells. Sorted nonresponding memory CD4+ T cells were CD40L-negative, CD69-negative, CD45RO-high. Sequencing used immunoSEQ version 4 in survey mode. Here immunoSEQ multiplex PCR was the method, and the copy in TCRdb shows in-frame clones only, minus some. The sample yields approximately 26,000 clones, roughly 80% seen once. These data belong to a study of persistence of HIV-infected CD4 T cells.

The chain is built from TRBV5-1 and TRBJ1-2; 11 bases agree with TRBD1. The receptor was isolated from an adult woman with HIV who was CMV-seropositive. The sample consisted of CD4+ T cells sorted from PBMCs after roughly 20-hour stimulation, taken from a patient who received antiretroviral therapy. The CDR3 reads CASSGQGALGGYTF. The CDR3, as DNA: TGCGCCAGCAGCGGACAGGGGGCGTTGGGTGGCTACACCTTC.